This T cell receptor beta chain was found in a study of blood T cell repertoires in COVID-19. The protocol was immunoSEQ multiplex PCR, while the TCRdb copy is restricted to in-frame clones and leaves out a portion. The data contain over 250,000 clones, 85% of them seen just once; the ten biggest clones take up approximately 12%. CDR3 length: 15 amino acids. Losses at the gene ends were 3 bases for V and 6 bases for J; bases not matched to a gene: 6. Germline values: CDR1 MNHEY, CDR2 SMNVEV (reference sequence). The specimen was peripheral blood. The receptor was derived from a human donor in a cohort sampled during active COVID-19. This chain uses TRBV27 with TRBJ2-1; TRBD2 matches 9 bases. The CDR3 region has the DNA TGTGCCAGCAGTTTCCCGGGACTAGCCGTCAATGAGCAGTTCTTC. Amino acids: CASSFPGLAVNEQFF.